The 15 T cell receptor beta chains below come from one sample, sequenced in a study of post-analysis software for immune sequencing data. The authors incorporated unique molecular identifiers into the TCR beta cDNA libraries. Using its own MiXCR run on the PCR reads, TCRdb lists one record per CDR3 protein. There are some 700,000 distinct CDR3 sequences in the sample; 55% to 70% occur only once, and 11% lies in the top ten. Their target antigens are unknown. Study outcomes and limitations: There were a few TRBV segments more frequent in patients than controls, and TRBV5-6, TRBV5-1 and TRBV20-1 were among them.

The sequenced sample was blood. Receptor source: a girl aged 2-10 years with multiple sclerosis.

J is TRBJ2-1 and V is TRBV12-3 or TRBV12-4; the match to TRBD2 covers 9 bases. This CDR3 has 14 amino acids. V shed 0 bases and J 15 bases; nucleotides not matched to a gene: 9. The CDR3 nucleotides read TGTGCCAGCAGTTTAGCCACTTTGGGGACTAGCATGTTCTTC. Its protein product is CASSLATLGTSMFF.

The chain combines TRBV5-6 with TRBJ2-7; tentative D call: TRBD2 (6 bases). CDR3 length: 11 amino acids. CDR1 and CDR2 (germline): SGHDT, YYEEEE. Trimming removed 4 bases at V and 11 bases at J, with 13 bases between. The CDR3 DNA follows: TGTGCCAGCAGCCGAGGGACTGATGAGTACTTC. The encoded protein is CASSRGTDEYF.

This rearrangement joins TRBV2 to TRBJ1-2; the D is unclear. V lost 10 bases, J lost 4 bases, and 16 bases lay in between. This CDR3 is 13 amino acids long. The V gene's germline CDR1 is SNHLY and CDR2 FYNNEI. Here the CDR3 DNA reads TGTGCCACACAAAGGAGGGAAAGCTATGGCTACACCTTC. Translation: CATQRRESYGYTF.

The chain couples TRBV29-1 to TRBJ2-3, with 10 bases aligning to TRBD2. The V segment lost 4 bases and the J segment 0 bases; nucleotides outside the gene matches: 10. The CDR3 totals 17 residues. Germline CDR1 SQVTM, CDR2 ANQGSEA. The CDR3 is CSVALSSGGSSTDTQYF. The CDR3 bases are TGCAGCGTTGCCTTGTCTAGCGGGGGCTCCAGCACAGATACGCAGTATTTT.

The genes are TRBV28 and TRBJ1-5; D is unresolved. This CDR3 region has 15 residues. CDR1 is MDHEN, CDR2 SYDVKM, per germline. V was cut by 5 bases and J by 0 bases, with 11 bases left in between. The CDR3 spells CASSPKGRSNQPQHF. The CDR3 nucleotides are TGTGCCAGCAGTCCGAAAGGGCGTAGCAATCAGCCCCAGCATTTT.

The V gene is TRBV7-9, the J gene TRBJ2-1, with D uncertain. The CDR3 has 13 residues. Germline CDR1 is SEHNR and CDR2 is FQNEAQ (reference sequence). The germline V and J ends were trimmed by 1 base and 13 bases, with 14 bases remaining between them. The CDR3 loop is CASSLVWIGDQFF. CDR3 DNA: TGTGCCAGCAGCTTAGTTTGGATCGGTGATCAGTTCTTC.

The chain employs TRBV20-1 and TRBJ1-6; no clear D. With 1 base removed from V and 8 bases from J, the gap between germline ends came to 9 bases. Germline V gives CDR1 DFQATT, CDR2 SNEGSKA (reference sequence). This CDR3 is built from 13 residues. The DNA for the CDR3 is TGCAGTGCTAGAGGGGCAGCACATTCACCCCTCCACTTT. This translates into CSARGAAHSPLHF.

The chain has TRBV20-1 and TRBJ2-3; 7 bases line up with TRBD2. Trimming cost V 7 bases and J 4 bases; bases outside gene matches: 8. The CDR3 has 13 amino acids. CDR1 is DFQATT, CDR2 SNEGSKA, per germline (reference sequence). The CDR3 protein is CSGVGLRADTQYF. CDR3 in DNA: TGCAGTGGGGTGGGACTACGGGCAGATACGCAGTATTTT.

The J gene is TRBJ1-4, the V gene TRBV9, with D tentatively TRBD1 (5 bases). The germline CDR1 and CDR2 sequences are SGDLS and YYNGEE. The CDR3 has 14 amino acids. The germline V and J ends were trimmed by 3 bases and 1 base, with 7 bases remaining between them. In DNA, the CDR3 is TGTGCCAGCAGCGGTGGGGGAACTAATGAAAAACTGTTTTTT. It encodes CASSGGGTNEKLFF.

This clonotype was seen a single time. One end of the junction is discordant with germline, which a read error may explain. The chain carries TRBV12-3 or TRBV12-4 and TRBJ2-3, with TRBD2 matching over 13 bases. The CDR3 consists of 16 residues. This CDR3 is CANNGRTSGGTDAQYF. CDR3 DNA sequence: TGTGCCAACAACGGGAGGACTAGCGGGGGCACAGATGCGCAGTATTTT.

The chain carries TRBV6-5 and TRBJ1-1; D is perhaps TRBD1 (6 bases). Germline-derived CDR1 and CDR2 are MNHEY and SVGAGI. This CDR3 is built from 14 residues. Trimming stripped 8 bases from V and 3 bases from J, with 16 bases between. Here the CDR3 DNA reads TGTGCCAGCCGTGAAACCACAGGGCACACTGAAGCTTTCTTT. Translation: CASRETTGHTEAFF.

The chain couples TRBV7-3 to TRBJ2-7, with TRBD2 matching 11 bases. The CDR3 loop spans 15 amino acids. The junction had 6 bases not matched to a gene; V was cut back by 4 bases and J by 4 bases. Looked up from germline, CDR1 is SGHTA and CDR2 is FQGTGA. In DNA form, the CDR3 reads TGTGCCAGCAGCTCGTTAGCGGGAGGGCCTTACGAGCAGTACTTC. Translation: CASSSLAGGPYEQYF.

The chain couples TRBV18 to TRBJ2-5, with 9 bases lining up with TRBD2. This CDR3 region has 15 residues. CDR1 and CDR2 from the germline V gene are KGHSH and LQKENI. V dropped 8 bases and J dropped 5; count of bases not matched to a gene: 12. CDR3: CASHWGLAGQETQYF. CDR3 DNA: TGTGCCAGCCACTGGGGACTAGCTGGTCAGGAGACCCAGTACTTC.

The chain uses TRBV5-8 and TRBJ2-1; 8 bases align to TRBD2. The CDR3 has 15 amino acids. Looked up from germline, CDR1 is SGHTS and CDR2 is YDEGEE. J gave up 7 bases and V 2 bases, and 8 bases lay outside the gene matches. The CDR3 protein is CASSFSGGVTNEQFF. CDR3 in DNA: TGTGCCAGCAGCTTTTCGGGGGGGGTTACGAATGAGCAGTTCTTC.

The J gene is TRBJ2-5, the V gene TRBV6-2 or TRBV6-3; D possibly corresponds to TRBD1 (5 bases). V lost 2 bases, J lost 5 bases, and 12 bases lay in between. This CDR3 comprises 14 residues. Germline V gene sequence: CDR1 MNHEY, CDR2 SVGEGT. Here the CDR3 reads CASSYVGREETQYF. The CDR3 DNA reads TGTGCCAGCAGTTACGTGGGGCGCGAGGAGACCCAGTACTTC.